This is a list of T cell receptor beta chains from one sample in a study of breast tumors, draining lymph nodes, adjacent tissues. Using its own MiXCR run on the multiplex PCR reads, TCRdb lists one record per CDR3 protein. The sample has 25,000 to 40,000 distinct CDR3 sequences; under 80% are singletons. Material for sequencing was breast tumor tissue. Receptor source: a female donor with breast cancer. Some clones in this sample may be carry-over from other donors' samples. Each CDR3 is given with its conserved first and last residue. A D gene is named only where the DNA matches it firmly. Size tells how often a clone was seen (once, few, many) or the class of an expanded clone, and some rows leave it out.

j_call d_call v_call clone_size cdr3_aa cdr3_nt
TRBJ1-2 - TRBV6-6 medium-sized CASSPGGLRDGYTF TGTGCCAGCAGTCCCGGGGGGCTACGGGATGGCTACACCTTC
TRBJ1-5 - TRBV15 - CATSRDRNSNQPQHF TGTGCCACCAGCAGAGATCGGAATAGCAATCAGCCCCAGCATTTT
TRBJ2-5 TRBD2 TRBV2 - CASSFSGGAETQYF TGTGCCAGCAGTTTTAGCGGGGGGGCTGAGACCCAGTACTTC
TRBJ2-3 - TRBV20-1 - CSASLMDTQYF TGCAGTGCTTCCTTAATGGATACGCAGTATTTT
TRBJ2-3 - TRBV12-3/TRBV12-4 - CASSNTGGFGTQYF TGTGCCAGCAGTAATACGGGGGGCTTCGGTACGCAGTATTTT
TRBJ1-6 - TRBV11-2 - CASSLDYRTATGSPLHF TGTGCCAGCAGCTTAGATTACCGGACAGCCACCGGGTCACCCCTCCACTTT
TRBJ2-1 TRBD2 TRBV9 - CASSPPSGIAYNEQFF TGTGCCAGCAGCCCCCCTAGCGGGATTGCCTACAATGAGCAGTTCTTC
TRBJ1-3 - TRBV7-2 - CASSPGRRTTENTIYF TGTGCCAGCAGTCCCGGGAGAAGGACTACCGAAAACACCATATATTTT
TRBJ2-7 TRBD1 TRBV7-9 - CASSLGQGAVYEQYF TGTGCCAGCAGCTTAGGACAGGGGGCGGTCTACGAGCAGTACTTC
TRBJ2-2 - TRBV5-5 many CASSLEGTGELFF TGTGCCAGCAGCTTGGAGGGGACCGGGGAGCTGTTTTTT
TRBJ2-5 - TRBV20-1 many CSAREGVGGETQYF TGCAGTGCTAGAGAGGGCGTGGGGGGAGAGACCCAGTACTTC
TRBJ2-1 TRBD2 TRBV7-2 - CASSPSGGAREQFF TGTGCCAGCAGCCCTAGCGGGGGGGCGCGAGAGCAGTTCTTC
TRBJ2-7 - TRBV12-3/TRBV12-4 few CASSPGAAYEQYF TGTGCCAGCAGTCCAGGGGCAGCCTACGAGCAGTACTTC
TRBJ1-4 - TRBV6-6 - CASSHPPTNEKLFF TGTGCCAGCAGTCATCCGCCAACTAATGAAAAACTGTTTTTT
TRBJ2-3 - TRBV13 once CASSQNSGPSTDTQYF TGTGCCAGCAGCCAAAATAGCGGCCCTAGCACAGATACGCAGTATTTT
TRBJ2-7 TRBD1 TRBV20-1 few CSAREGTATSYEQYF TGCAGTGCTAGAGAAGGGACAGCCACCTCCTACGAGCAGTACTTC
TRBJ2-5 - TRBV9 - CASSPRGGGGWETQYF TGTGCCAGCAGCCCCAGGGGGGGAGGAGGGTGGGAGACCCAGTACTTC
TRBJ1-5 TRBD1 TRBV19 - CASSRGGSNQPQHF TGTGCCAGTAGCAGGGGGGGTAGCAATCAGCCCCAGCATTTT
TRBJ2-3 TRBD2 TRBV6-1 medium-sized CASSEAQGLAGPDTQYF TGTGCCAGCAGTGAAGCGCAGGGACTAGCGGGGCCCGATACGCAGTATTTT
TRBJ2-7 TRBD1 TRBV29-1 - CSVVWTGGVEQYF TGCAGCGTTGTTTGGACAGGGGGTGTCGAGCAGTACTTC
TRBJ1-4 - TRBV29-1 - CSVELGTNEKLFF TGCAGCGTTGAACTTGGAACTAATGAAAAACTGTTTTTT
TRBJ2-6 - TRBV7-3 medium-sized CASSLSVSGANVLTF TGTGCCAGCAGCTTATCTGTCTCTGGGGCCAACGTCCTGACTTTC
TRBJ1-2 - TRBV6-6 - CASSYGSYGYTF TGTGCCAGCAGTTATGGGAGCTATGGCTACACCTTC
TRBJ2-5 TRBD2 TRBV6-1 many CASRWTSGGERTQYF TGTGCCAGCAGGTGGACTAGCGGGGGGGAAAGGACCCAGTACTTC
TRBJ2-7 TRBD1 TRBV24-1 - CATSDLDRGREQYF TGTGCCACCAGTGATTTGGACAGGGGGCGCGAGCAGTACTTC
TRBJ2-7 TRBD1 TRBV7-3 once CASSHGTGTYEQYF TGTGCCAGCAGCCACGGGACAGGGACGTACGAGCAGTACTTC
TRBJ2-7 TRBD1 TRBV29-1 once CSATRQGPPYEQYF TGCAGTGCTACCAGACAGGGTCCCCCCTACGAGCAGTACTTC
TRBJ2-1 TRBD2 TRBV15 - CATSRLAGGLSYNEQFF TGTGCCACCAGCAGACTAGCGGGAGGCTTGTCCTACAATGAGCAGTTCTTC
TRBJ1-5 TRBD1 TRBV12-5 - CASTQGNSNQPQHF TGTGCCAGCACACAGGGGAATAGCAATCAGCCCCAGCATTTT
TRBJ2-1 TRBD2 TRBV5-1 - CASSFQRETDEQFF TGCGCCAGCAGCTTCCAGCGGGAGACGGACGAGCAGTTCTTC
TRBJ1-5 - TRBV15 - CATSQTDYSNQPQHF TGTGCCACCAGCCAGACTGATTATAGCAATCAGCCCCAGCATTTT
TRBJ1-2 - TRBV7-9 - CASSRGISGYTF TGTGCCAGCAGCCGAGGAATCTCTGGCTACACCTTC
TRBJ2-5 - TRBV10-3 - CAIGKGETQYF TGTGCCATCGGGAAGGGGGAGACCCAGTACTTC
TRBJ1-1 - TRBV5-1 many CASSSQTAFEAFF TGCGCCAGCAGCTCCCAGACAGCCTTTGAAGCTTTCTTT
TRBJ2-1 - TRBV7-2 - CASSLPAGYNEQFF TGTGCCAGCAGCTTACCAGCGGGCTACAATGAGCAGTTCTTC
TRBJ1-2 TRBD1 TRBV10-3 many CAITQGDYGYTF TGTGCCATCACCCAGGGGGACTATGGCTACACCTTC
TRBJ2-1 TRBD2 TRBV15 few CATSRGRAGSSYNEQFF TGTGCCACCAGCAGGGGCAGAGCGGGGAGCTCCTACAATGAGCAGTTCTTC
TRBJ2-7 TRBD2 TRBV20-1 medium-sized CSARRLAYSSYEQYF TGCAGTGCTAGGCGACTAGCGTATAGCTCCTACGAGCAGTACTTC
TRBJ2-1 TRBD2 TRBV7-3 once CASSLTGTSGGSSYNEQFF TGTGCCAGCAGCTTAACTGGGACTAGCGGGGGGAGCTCCTACAATGAGCAGTTCTTC
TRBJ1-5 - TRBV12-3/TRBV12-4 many CASSLTGSRNQPQHF TGTGCCAGCAGTTTAACGGGGTCTCGCAATCAGCCCCAGCATTTT
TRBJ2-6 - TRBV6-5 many CASSHLPSSGAGANVLTF TGTGCCAGCAGTCACCTCCCCTCATCAGGGGCTGGGGCCAACGTCCTGACTTTC
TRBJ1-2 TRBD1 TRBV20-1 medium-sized CSAPTGGYYGYTF TGCAGTGCACCGACAGGGGGGTACTATGGCTACACCTTC
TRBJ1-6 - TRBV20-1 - CSARAPGAEFSPLHF TGCAGTGCTAGAGCTCCCGGGGCCGAATTTTCACCCCTCCACTTT
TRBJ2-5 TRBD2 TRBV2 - CASREGLVGETQYF TGTGCCAGCAGGGAAGGACTAGTGGGGGAGACCCAGTACTTC
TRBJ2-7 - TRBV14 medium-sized CASSQDPRSSYEQYF TGTGCCAGCAGCCAAGACCCCAGGTCCTCCTACGAGCAGTACTTC
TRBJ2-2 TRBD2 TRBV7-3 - CASSQTTSGSRTGELFF TGTGCCAGCAGCCAAACGACTAGCGGGAGTCGTACCGGGGAGCTGTTTTTT
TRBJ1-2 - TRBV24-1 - CATSDSSSNYGYTF TGTGCCACCAGTGATTCCTCCTCTAACTATGGCTACACCTTC
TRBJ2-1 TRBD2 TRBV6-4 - CASTPRRGTSRISEQFF TGTGCCAGCACCCCAAGGCGAGGGACTAGCAGGATCAGTGAGCAGTTCTTC
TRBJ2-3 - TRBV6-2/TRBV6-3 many CASSYRDKPIGTQYF TGTGCCAGCAGTTACCGGGACAAACCGATAGGTACGCAGTATTTT
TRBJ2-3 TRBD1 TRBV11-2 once CASSFAQGADTQYF TGTGCCAGCAGCTTTGCTCAGGGGGCAGATACGCAGTATTTT